The clone carrying this T cell receptor beta chain turned up a few times. Antigen specificity is unknown. This entry comes from a study of T-cell memory formation after mild COVID-19. The CDR3 extends over 17 amino acids. Trimming stripped 2 bases from V and 4 bases from J, with 20 bases between. The germline V gene encodes CDR1 LNHNV and CDR2 YYDKDF (reference sequence). Regarding the study as a whole: Pre-infection memory already had some responding clones, implying cross-reactive memory joined.

In TCRdb, the 5' RACE reads were re-called with MiXCR into one record per CDR3 protein. Of 350,000 to 500,000 distinct CDR3 sequences listed, 18% are singletons. The chain combines TRBV15 with TRBJ2-5, with D possibly TRBD2 on 7 matching bases. The source is a man between 18 and 29 years old who had mild COVID-19 (a few samples of this study predate the infection). Cell type and time point are not known. The sequencing input was PBMCs or a T cell subset sorted from them (not recorded which). The chain's CDR3 is CATSRPLTGGPGETQYF. The DNA of the CDR3 is TGTGCCACCAGCAGACCGTTGACCGGGGGGCCTGGAGAGACCCAGTACTTC. Drawing the rest from reference TRBV15 and TRBJ2-5, the complete variable domain is DAMVIQNPRYQVTQFGKPVTLSCSQTLNHNVMYWYQQKSSQAPKLLFHYYDKDFNNEADTPDNFQSRRPNTSFCFLDIRSPGLGDTAMYLCATSRPLTGGPGETQYFGPGTRLLVL.